This entry lists 6 T cell receptor beta chains sequenced from one sample in a study of OX40 agonist ivuxolimab in advanced cancers. Receptors were amplified or captured by the immunoSEQ multiplex PCR assay. The source is immuneACCESS, and TCRdb retained only in-frame sequences with V and J called. Part of the clones is not carried over; for the studies checked, unresolved V genes explain less than half of this, and the remainder is unexplained. The sample table contains around 80,000 clones; only one count was recorded for more than 85% of them. The top ten clones comprise about 1% of the sample. The specimen was CD4+ or CD8+ T cells sorted from blood, collected in a trial of the OX40 agonist ivuxolimab. These TCRs come from an adult with an advanced solid tumor such as melanoma, head and neck, liver or kidney cancer.

This chain connects TRBV7-9 to TRBJ1-1; 11 bases are shared with TRBD1. The germline V gene has CDR1 SEHNR and CDR2 FQNEAQ (reference sequence). Losses at the gene ends were 3 bases for V and 4 bases for J; bases not matched to a gene: 1. The CDR3 sequence is 14 residues long. The CDR3 region is CASSFGQGATEAFF. The CDR3 DNA reads TGTGCCAGCAGCTTCGGACAGGGGGCCACTGAAGCTTTCTTT.

V usage is TRBV5-1 and J usage is TRBJ2-3; no definite D call. The CDR3 totals 12 residues. Germline V gene data show CDR1 as SGHRS and CDR2 as YFSETQ. V dropped 2 bases and J dropped 5 bases, with 6 bases sitting between them. The CDR3 DNA follows: TGCGCCAGCAGCTTAACGGAAGATACGCAGTATTTT. It is translated as CASSLTEDTQYF.

This CDR3 reads CAISESSGSANYGYTF. The CDR3 DNA follows: TGTGCCATCAGTGAGTCTAGTGGCAGCGCTAACTATGGCTACACCTTC. The V and J genes are TRBV10-3 and TRBJ1-2, with unresolved D. The CDR3 extends over 16 amino acids. Germline-derived CDR1 and CDR2 are ENHRY and SYGVKD. V lost 0 bases and J lost 0, with 11 bases in between.

This clone was observed a single time. V and J are TRBV27 and TRBJ2-7, with D perhaps matching TRBD2 (5 bases). Germline V gene sequence: CDR1 MNHEY, CDR2 SMNVEV (reference sequence). Trimming removed 3 bases from V and 1 base from J, with 19 bases in between. The CDR3 is made up of 17 amino acids. In DNA form, the CDR3 reads TGTGCCAGCAGTTTCGCCGGTCGGGATGGGAAATCCTACGAGCAGTACTTC. This gives the protein CASSFAGRDGKSYEQYF.

The rearrangement joins TRBV12-5 to TRBJ2-7; 10 nucleotides match TRBD2. The CDR3 has 18 amino acids. CDR1 is LGHNT, CDR2 FRNRAP, per germline. Trimming took 0 bases from V and 0 from J; bases not matched to a gene: 8. CDR3 amino acids: CASGLVLLAGVNSYEQYF. The CDR3 DNA is TGTGCTAGTGGTTTGGTCCTCCTAGCGGGGGTAAACTCCTACGAGCAGTACTTC.

This sequence joins TRBV7-3 and TRBJ2-3; D may be TRBD2 (6 bases). Germline lookup yields CDR1 SGHTA and CDR2 FQGTGA. V was cut by 1 base and J by 4 bases, with 15 bases left in between. This CDR3 contains 16 residues. This CDR3 reads CASSLSPGVGADTQYF. The CDR3 nucleotides read TGTGCCAGCAGCTTAAGTCCGGGGGTTGGGGCAGATACGCAGTATTTT.